The entry that follows covers one T cell receptor beta chain sequence. Germline V gives CDR1 MGHDK, CDR2 SYGVNS. This CDR3 has 15 amino acids. V was clipped by 3 bases and J by 1 base, with 12 bases between them. Survey-level immunoSEQ sequencing profiled the TCR beta repertoire. Generated by immunoSEQ multiplex PCR, the TCRdb table keeps only in-frame clones and is missing some. The sample shows approximately 53,000 clones, approximately 93% of them seen only once. What was sequenced was PBMCs. The clonotype comes from a man aged 40-55 years with rheumatoid arthritis. V usage is TRBV25-1 and J usage is TRBJ2-5, with D hard to call. DNA for the CDR3: TGTGCCAGCAGTGACCCCGGCATAATCCAAGAGACCCAGTACTTC. It specifies CASSDPGIIQETQYF.